This T cell receptor beta chain was identified in a study of CD8 T cells in Susac syndrome. Peripheral blood CD8+ and CD4+ T cells were profiled by TCR beta sequencing. The recently defined diagnostic criteria for definite or probable disease were met by the Susac syndrome patients. While CD8+ and CD4+ T cells were isolated negatively, TEMRA cells were enriched by FACS. This CDR3 comprises 15 residues. Germline V gives CDR1 LGHNT, CDR2 FRNRAP. V was pared by 5 bases and J by 6 bases, with 10 bases of the junction left unmatched. An amount of RNA that ranged from about 0.45 to 1 ug was reverse transcribed with random hexamers. Amplification of TCR beta CDR3 spanned 54 Vbeta and 13 Jbeta via immunoSEQ multiplex PCR. TCRdb re-derived calls from the immunoSEQ multiplex PCR reads in MiXCR, one entry per CDR3 protein. The sample lists more than 150,000 distinct CDR3 sequences, approximately 96% occurring once.

This receptor was obtained from a human donor with Susac syndrome. This chain links TRBV12-5 with TRBJ1-5; 7 positions match TRBD1. The source material was CD4+ T cells from PBMCs. The DNA of the CDR3 is TGTGCTAGTGGTCCTGGGACAGCCATTGGTCAGCCCCAGCATTTT. This translates into CASGPGTAIGQPQHF.